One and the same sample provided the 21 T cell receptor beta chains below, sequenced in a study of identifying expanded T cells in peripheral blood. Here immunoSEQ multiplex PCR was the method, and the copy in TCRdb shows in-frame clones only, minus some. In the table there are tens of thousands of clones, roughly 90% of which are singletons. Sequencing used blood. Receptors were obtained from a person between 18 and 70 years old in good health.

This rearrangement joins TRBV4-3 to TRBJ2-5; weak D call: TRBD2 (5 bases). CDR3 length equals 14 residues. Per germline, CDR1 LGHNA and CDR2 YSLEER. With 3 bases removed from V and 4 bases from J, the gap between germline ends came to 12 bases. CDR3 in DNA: TGCGCCAGCAGCCAGAAACTAGGGCGAGAGACCCAGTACTTC. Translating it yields CASSQKLGRETQYF.

The CDR3 nucleotides are TGTGCCAGCAGTGAATATGAGGGGGGCACTGAAGCTTTCTTT. Translated, it gives CASSEYEGGTEAFF. The rearrangement links TRBV2 to TRBJ1-1; TRBD1 is a possible D gene (6 bases). The CDR3 covers 14 residues. Trimming took 2 bases from V and 4 from J, leaving 11 bases between them. CDR1 and CDR2 (germline): SNHLY, FYNNEI.

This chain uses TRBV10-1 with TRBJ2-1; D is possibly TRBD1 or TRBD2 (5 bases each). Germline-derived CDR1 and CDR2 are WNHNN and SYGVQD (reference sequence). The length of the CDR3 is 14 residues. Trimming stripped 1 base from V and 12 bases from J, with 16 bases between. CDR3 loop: CASSELSGTQRQFF. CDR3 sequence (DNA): TGCGCCAGCAGTGAGTTGTCGGGGACGCAAAGGCAGTTCTTC.

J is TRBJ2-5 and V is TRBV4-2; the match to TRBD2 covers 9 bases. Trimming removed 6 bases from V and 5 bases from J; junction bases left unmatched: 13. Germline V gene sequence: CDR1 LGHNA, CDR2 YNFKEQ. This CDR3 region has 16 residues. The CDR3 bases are TGTGCCAGCAGTTCACCTTTAGCGGGGGTAGGGGAGACCCAGTACTTC. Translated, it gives CASSSPLAGVGETQYF.

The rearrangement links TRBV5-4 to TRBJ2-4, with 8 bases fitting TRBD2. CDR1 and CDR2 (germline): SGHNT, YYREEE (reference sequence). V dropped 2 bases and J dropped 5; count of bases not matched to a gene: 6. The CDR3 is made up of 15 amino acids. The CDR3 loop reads CASSFGGGGENIQYF. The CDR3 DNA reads TGTGCCAGCAGCTTCGGGGGGGGTGGCGAAAACATTCAGTACTTC.

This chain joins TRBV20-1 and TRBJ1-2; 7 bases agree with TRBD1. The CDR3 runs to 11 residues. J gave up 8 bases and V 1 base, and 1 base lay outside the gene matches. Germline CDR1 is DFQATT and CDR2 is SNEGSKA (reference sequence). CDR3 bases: TGCAGTGCTAGAGTAGGGGGCGGCTACACCTTC. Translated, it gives CSARVGGGYTF.

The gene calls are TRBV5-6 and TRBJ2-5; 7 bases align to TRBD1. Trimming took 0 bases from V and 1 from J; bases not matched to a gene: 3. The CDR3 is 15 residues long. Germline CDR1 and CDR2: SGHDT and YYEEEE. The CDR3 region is CASSLEQGSQETQYF. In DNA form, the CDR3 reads TGTGCCAGCAGCTTGGAACAGGGGTCCCAAGAGACCCAGTACTTC.

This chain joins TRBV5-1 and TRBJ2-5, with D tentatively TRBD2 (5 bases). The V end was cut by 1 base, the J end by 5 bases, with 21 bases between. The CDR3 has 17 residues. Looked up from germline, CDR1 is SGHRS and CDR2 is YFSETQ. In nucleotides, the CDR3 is TGCGCCAGCAGCTTGAGGCCACCGGGTAATCGGAGGGAGACCCAGTACTTC. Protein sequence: CASSLRPPGNRRETQYF. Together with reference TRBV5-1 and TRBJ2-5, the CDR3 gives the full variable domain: KAGVTQTPRYLIKTRGQQVTLSCSPISGHRSVSWYQQTPGQGLQFLFEYFSETQRNKGNFPGRFSGRQFSNSRSEMNVSTLELGDSALYLCASSLRPPGNRRETQYFGPGTRLLVL.

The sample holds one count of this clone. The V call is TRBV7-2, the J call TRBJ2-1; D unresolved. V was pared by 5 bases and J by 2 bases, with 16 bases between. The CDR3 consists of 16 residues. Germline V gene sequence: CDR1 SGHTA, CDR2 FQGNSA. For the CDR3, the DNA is TGTGCCAGCAGCCGGCTGGTCTCGGCGACCTACAATGAGCAGTTCTTC. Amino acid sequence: CASSRLVSATYNEQFF.

This chain's CDR3 is CASNHKYYNEQFF. Here the CDR3 DNA reads TGTGCCAGCAATCACAAGTATTACAATGAGCAGTTCTTC. This chain links TRBV6-6 with TRBJ2-1; D remains ambiguous. The germline gives CDR1 MNHNY, CDR2 SVGAGI (reference sequence). The CDR3 covers 13 residues. V shed 7 bases and J shed 4 bases, with 11 bases lying between them.

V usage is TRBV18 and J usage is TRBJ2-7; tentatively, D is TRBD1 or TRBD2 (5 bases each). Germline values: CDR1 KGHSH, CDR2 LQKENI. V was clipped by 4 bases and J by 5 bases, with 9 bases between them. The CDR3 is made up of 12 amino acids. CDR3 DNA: TGTGCCAGCTCACTAAGAGGGGACGAGCAGTACTTC. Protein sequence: CASSLRGDEQYF. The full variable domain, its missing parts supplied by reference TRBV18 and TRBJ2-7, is NAGVMQNPRHLVRRRGQEARLRCSPMKGHSHVYWYRQLPEEGLKFMVYLQKENIIDESGMPKERFSAEFPKEGPSILRIQQVVRGDSAAYFCASSLRGDEQYFGPGTRLTVT.

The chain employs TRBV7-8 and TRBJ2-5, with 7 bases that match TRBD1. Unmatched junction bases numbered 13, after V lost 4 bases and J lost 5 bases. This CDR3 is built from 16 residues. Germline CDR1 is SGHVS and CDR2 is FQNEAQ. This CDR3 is CASSSRSRQGSETQYF. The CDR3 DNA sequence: TGTGCCAGCAGCTCCCGCTCGAGACAGGGTTCGGAGACCCAGTACTTC.

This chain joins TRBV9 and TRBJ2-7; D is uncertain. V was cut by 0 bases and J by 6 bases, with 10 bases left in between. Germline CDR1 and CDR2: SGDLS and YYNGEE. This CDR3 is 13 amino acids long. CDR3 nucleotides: TGTGCCAGCAGCGTAGCTCCGAGAAGCGAGCAGTACTTC. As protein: CASSVAPRSEQYF.

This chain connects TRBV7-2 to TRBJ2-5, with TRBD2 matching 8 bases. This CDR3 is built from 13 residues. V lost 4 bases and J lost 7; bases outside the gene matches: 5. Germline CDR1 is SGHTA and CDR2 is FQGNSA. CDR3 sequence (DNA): TGTGCCAGCAGCTCGACTAGCGCGGGGACCCAGTACTTC. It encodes CASSSTSAGTQYF.

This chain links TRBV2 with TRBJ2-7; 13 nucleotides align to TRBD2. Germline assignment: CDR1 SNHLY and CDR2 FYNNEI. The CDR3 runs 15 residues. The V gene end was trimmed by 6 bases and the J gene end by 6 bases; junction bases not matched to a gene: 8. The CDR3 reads CASRGGLAGFSEQYF. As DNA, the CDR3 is TGTGCCAGCAGGGGGGGACTAGCGGGATTCAGCGAGCAGTACTTC.

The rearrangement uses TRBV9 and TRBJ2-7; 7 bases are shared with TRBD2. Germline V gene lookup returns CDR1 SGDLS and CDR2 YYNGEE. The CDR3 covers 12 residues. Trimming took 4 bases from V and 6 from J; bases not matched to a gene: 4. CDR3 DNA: TGTGCCAGCAGCCCGGGGGGAGGCGAGCAGTACTTC. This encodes CASSPGGGEQYF.

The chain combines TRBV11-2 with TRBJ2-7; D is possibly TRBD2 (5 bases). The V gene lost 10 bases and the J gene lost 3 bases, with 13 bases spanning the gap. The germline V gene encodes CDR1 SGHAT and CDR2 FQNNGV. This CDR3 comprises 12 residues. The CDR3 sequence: CATADGVYEQYF. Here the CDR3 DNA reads TGTGCCACCGCGGACGGGGTCTACGAGCAGTACTTC.

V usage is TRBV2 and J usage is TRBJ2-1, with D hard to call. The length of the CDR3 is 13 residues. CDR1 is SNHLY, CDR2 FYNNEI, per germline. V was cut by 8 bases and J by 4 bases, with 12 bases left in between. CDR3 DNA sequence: TGTGCCAGCCGACAATTTCCGTACAATGAGCAGTTCTTC. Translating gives CASRQFPYNEQFF. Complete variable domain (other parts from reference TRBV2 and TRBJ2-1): EPEVTQTPSHQVTQMGQEVILRCVPISNHLYFYWYRQILGQKVEFLVSFYNNEISEKSEIFDDQFSVERPDGSNFTLKIRSTKLEDSAMYFCASRQFPYNEQFFGPGTRLTVL.

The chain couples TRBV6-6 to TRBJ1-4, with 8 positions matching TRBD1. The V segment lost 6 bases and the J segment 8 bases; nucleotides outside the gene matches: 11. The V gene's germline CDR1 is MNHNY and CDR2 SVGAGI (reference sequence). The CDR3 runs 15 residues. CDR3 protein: CASSLNQGAGEKLFF. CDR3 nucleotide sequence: TGTGCCAGCAGCCTTAACCAGGGGGCTGGAGAAAAACTGTTTTTT.

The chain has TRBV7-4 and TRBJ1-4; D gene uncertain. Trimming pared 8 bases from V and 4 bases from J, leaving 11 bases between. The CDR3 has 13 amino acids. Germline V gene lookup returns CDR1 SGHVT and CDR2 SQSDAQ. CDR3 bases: TGTGCCAGCGCGCCGAACTTTAATGAAAAACTGTTTTTT. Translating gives CASAPNFNEKLFF.

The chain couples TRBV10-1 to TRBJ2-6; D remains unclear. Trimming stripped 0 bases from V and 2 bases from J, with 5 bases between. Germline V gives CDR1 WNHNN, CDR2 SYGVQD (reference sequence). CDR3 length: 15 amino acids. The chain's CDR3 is CASSESGPGANVLTF. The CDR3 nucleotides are TGCGCCAGCAGTGAGTCAGGGCCTGGGGCCAACGTCCTGACTTTC.